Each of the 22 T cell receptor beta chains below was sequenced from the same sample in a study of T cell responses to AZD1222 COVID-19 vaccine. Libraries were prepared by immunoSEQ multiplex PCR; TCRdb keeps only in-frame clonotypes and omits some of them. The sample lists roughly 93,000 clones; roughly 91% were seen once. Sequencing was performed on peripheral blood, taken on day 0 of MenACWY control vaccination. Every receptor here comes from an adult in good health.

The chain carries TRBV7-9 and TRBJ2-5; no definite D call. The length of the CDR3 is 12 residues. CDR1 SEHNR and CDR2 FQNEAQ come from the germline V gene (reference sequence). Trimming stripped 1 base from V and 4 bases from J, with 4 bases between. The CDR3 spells CASSLGLETQYF. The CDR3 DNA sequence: TGTGCCAGCAGCTTAGGGCTAGAGACCCAGTACTTC.

The CDR3 coding sequence is TGTGCCAGCAGCCGACAGGGGAATTCCTACGAGCAGTACTTC. Protein: CASSRQGNSYEQYF. This chain uses TRBV5-6 with TRBJ2-7; 8 nucleotides match TRBD1. Germline trimming cut 4 bases from V and 1 base from J; bases unmatched to any gene: 4. Per the germline V gene, CDR1 is SGHDT and CDR2 is YYEEEE. The CDR3 is made up of 14 amino acids.

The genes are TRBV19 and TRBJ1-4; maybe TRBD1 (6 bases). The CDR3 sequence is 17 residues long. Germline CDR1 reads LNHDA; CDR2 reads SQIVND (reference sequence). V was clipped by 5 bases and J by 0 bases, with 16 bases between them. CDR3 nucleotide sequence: TGTGCCAGTAGTTCCCGGACAGTCACTACAACTAATGAAAAACTGTTTTTT. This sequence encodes CASSSRTVTTTNEKLFF.

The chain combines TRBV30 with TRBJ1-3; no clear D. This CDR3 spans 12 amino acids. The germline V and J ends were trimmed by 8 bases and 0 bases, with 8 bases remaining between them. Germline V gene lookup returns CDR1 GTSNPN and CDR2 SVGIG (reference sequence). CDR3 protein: CAAGDSGNTIYF. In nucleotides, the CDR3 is TGTGCCGCGGGCGACTCTGGAAACACCATATATTTT.

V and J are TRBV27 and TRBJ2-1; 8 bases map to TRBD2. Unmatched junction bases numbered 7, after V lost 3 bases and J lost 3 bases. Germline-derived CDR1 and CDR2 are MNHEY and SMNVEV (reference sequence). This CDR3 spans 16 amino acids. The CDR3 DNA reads TGTGCCAGCAGTTTCGCGGGGGGTTCCGTCTACAATGAGCAGTTCTTC. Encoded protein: CASSFAGGSVYNEQFF.

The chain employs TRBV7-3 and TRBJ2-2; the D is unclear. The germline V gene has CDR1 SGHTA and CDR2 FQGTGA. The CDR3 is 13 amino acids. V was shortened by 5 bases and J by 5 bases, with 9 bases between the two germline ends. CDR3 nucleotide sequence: TGTGCCAGCAGCGCCGGTCGTACCGGGGAGCTGTTTTTT. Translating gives CASSAGRTGELFF.

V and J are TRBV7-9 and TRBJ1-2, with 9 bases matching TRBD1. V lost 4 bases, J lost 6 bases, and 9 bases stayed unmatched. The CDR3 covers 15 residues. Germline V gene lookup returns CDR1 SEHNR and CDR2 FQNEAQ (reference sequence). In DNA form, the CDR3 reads TGTGCCAGCAGCTGGGGACAGGGCGGCTCTCATGGCTACACCTTC. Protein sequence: CASSWGQGGSHGYTF.

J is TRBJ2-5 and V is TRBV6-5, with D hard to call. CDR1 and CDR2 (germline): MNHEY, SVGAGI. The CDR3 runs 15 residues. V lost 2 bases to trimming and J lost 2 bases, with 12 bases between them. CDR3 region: CASSYRSLGQETQYF. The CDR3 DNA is TGTGCCAGCAGTTACAGGTCCCTTGGGCAAGAGACCCAGTACTTC.

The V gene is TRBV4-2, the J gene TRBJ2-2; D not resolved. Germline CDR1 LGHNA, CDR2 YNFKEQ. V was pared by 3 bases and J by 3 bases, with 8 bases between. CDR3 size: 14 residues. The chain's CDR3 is CASSHPADTGELFF. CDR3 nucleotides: TGTGCCAGCAGCCACCCAGCTGACACCGGGGAGCTGTTTTTT.

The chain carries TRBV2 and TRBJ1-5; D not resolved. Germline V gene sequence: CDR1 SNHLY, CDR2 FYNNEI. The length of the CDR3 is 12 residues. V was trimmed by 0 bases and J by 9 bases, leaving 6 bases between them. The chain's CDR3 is CASSEAVGPQHF. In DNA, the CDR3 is TGTGCCAGCAGTGAAGCTGTTGGGCCCCAGCATTTT.

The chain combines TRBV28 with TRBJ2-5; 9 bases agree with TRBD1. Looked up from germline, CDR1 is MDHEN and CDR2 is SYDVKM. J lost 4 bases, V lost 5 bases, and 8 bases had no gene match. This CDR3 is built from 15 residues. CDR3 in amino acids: CASSKATGGRETQYF. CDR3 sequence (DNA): TGTGCCAGCAGTAAGGCTACAGGGGGCCGAGAGACCCAGTACTTC.

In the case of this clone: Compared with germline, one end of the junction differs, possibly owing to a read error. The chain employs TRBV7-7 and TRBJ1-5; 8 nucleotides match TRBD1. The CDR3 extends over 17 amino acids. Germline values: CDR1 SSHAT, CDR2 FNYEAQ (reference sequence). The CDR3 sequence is CASSFQDRVYSNQPQHF. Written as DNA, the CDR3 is TGTGCTAGCAGCTTCCAGGACAGGGTATATAGCAATCAGCCCCAGCATTTT. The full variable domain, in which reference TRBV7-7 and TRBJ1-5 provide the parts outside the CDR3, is GAGVSQSPRYKVTKRGQDVTLRCDPISSHATLYWYQQALGQGPEFLTYFNYEAQPDKSGLPSDRFSAERPEGSISTLTIQRTEQRDSAMYRCASSFQDRVYSNQPQHFGDGTRLSIL.

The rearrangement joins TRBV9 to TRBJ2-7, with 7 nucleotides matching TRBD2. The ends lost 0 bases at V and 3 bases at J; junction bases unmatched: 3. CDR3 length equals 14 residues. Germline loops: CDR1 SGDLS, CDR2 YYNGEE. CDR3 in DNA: TGTGCCAGCAGCGTAGACCTAGCGGACTACGAGCAGTACTTC. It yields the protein CASSVDLADYEQYF. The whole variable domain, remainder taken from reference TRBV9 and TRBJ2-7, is DSGVTQTPKHLITATGQRVTLRCSPRSGDLSVYWYQQSLDQGLQFLIQYYNGEERAKGNILERFSAQQFPDLHSELNLSSLELGDSALYFCASSVDLADYEQYFGPGTRLTVT.

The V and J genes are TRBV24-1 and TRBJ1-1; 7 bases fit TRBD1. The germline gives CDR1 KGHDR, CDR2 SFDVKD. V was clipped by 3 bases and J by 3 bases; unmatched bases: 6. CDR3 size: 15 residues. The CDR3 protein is CATSDTGAPYTEAFF. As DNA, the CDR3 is TGTGCCACCAGTGATACAGGGGCACCTTACACTGAAGCTTTCTTT.

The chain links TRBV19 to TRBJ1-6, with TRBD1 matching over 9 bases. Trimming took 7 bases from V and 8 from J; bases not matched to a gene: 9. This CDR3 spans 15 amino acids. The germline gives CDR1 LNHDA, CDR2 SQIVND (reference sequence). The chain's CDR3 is CASTSVGTGYSPLHF. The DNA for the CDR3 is TGTGCCAGTACTTCTGTTGGGACAGGGTATTCACCCCTCCACTTT.

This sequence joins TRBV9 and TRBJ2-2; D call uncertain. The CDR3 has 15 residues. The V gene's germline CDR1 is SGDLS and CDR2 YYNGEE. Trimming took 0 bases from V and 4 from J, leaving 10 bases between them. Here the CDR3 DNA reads TGTGCCAGCAGCGTAGCTCCGGGTGTCACCGGGGAGCTGTTTTTT. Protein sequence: CASSVAPGVTGELFF.

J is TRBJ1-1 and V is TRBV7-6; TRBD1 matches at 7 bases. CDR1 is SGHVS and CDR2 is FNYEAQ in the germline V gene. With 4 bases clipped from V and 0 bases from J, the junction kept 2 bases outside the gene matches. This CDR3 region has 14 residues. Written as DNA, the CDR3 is TGTGCCAGCAGCTACAGGGGCCTGAACACTGAAGCTTTCTTT. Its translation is CASSYRGLNTEAFF.

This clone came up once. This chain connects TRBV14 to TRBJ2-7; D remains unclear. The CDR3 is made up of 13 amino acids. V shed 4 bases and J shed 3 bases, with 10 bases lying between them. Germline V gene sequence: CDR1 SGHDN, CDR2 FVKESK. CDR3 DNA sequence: TGTGCCAGCAGCCCAGCAAAGGGCTACGAGCAGTACTTC. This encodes CASSPAKGYEQYF.

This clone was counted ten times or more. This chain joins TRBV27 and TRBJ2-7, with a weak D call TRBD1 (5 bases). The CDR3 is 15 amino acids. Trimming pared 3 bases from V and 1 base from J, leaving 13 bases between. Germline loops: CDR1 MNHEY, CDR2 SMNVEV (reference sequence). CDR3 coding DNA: TGTGCCAGCAGTTTGAAACAGGCAGCTTCCTACGAGCAGTACTTC. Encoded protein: CASSLKQAASYEQYF.

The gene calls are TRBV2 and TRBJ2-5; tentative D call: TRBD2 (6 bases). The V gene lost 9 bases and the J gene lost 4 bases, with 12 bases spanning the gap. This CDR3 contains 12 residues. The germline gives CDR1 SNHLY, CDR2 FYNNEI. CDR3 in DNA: TGTGCCAGGGGGGGTCGGAGAGAGACCCAGTACTTC. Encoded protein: CARGGRRETQYF.

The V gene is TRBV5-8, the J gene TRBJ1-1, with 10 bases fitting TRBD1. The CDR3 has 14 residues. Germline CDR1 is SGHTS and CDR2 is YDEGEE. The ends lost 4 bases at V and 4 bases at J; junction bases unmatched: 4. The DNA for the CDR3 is TGTGCCAGCAGCCCAAGGACAGGGGGCACTGAAGCTTTCTTT. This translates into CASSPRTGGTEAFF.

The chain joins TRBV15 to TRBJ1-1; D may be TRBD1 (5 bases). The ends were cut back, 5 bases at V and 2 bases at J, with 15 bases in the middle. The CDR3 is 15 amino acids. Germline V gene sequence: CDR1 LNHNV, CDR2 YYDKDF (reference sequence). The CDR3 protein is CATSGLRERNTEAFF. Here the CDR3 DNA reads TGTGCCACCAGCGGACTCAGGGAGCGCAACACTGAAGCTTTCTTT.